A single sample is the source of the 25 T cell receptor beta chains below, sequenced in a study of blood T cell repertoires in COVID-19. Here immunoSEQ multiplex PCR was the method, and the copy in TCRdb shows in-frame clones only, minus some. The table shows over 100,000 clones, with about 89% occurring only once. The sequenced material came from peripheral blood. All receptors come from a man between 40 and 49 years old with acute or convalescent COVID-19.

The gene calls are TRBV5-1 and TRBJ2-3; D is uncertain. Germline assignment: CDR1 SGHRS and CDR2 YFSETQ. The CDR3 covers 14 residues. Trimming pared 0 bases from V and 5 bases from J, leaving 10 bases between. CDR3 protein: CASSLGLTGDTQYF. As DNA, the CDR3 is TGCGCCAGCAGCTTGGGTCTCACGGGAGATACGCAGTATTTT.

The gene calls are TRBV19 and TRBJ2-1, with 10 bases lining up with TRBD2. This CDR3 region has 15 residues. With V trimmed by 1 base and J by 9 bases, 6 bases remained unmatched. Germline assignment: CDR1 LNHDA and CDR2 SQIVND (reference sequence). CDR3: CASSIVAGGRVEQFF. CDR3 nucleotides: TGTGCCAGTAGTATAGTAGCGGGAGGTCGGGTTGAGCAGTTCTTC.

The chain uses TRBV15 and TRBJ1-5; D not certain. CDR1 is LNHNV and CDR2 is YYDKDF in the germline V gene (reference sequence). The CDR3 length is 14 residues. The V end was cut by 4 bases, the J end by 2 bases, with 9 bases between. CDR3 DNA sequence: TGTGCCACCAGCACGCGTTTCGGCAATCAGCCCCAGCATTTT. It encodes CATSTRFGNQPQHF.

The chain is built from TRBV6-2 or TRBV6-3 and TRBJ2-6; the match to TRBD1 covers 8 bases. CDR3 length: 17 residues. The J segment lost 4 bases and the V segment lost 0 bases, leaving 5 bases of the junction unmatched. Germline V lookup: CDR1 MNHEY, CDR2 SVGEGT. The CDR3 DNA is TGTGCCAGCAGTTACTCCAGGACAGGGAAAGGGGCCAACGTCCTGACTTTC. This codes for CASSYSRTGKGANVLTF.

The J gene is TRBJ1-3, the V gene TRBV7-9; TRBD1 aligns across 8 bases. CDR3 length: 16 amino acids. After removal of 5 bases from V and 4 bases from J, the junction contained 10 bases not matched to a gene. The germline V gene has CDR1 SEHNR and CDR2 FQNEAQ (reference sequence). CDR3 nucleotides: TGTGCCAGCAGCGGGACCTTCAGGGGGCAAGGAAACACCATATATTTT. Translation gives CASSGTFRGQGNTIYF.

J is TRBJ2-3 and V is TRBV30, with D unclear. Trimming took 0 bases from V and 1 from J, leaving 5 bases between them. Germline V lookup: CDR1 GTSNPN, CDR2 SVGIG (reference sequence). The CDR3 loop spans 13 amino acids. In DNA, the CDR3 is TGTGCCTGGAGTGTACTCGGCACAGATACGCAGTATTTT. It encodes CAWSVLGTDTQYF.

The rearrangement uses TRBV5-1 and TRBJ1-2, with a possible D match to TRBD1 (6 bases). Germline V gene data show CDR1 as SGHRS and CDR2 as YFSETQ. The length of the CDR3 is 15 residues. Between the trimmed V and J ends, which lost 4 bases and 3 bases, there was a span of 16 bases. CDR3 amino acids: CASSESRGFHYGYTF. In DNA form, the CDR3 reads TGCGCCAGCAGCGAATCCAGGGGTTTTCACTATGGCTACACCTTC.

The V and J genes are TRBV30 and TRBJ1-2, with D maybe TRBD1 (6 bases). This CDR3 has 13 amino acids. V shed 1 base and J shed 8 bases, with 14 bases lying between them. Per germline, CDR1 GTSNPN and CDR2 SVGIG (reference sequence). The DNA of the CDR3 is TGTGCCTGGAGTGCCTTACAGGGATGGGGCTACACCTTC. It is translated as CAWSALQGWGYTF.

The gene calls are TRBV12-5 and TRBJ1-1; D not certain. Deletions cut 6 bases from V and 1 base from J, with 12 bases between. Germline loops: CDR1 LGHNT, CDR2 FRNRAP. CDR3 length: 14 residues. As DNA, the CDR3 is TGTGCTAGTGGATATCAACAGAGGAACACTGAAGCTTTCTTT. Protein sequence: CASGYQQRNTEAFF. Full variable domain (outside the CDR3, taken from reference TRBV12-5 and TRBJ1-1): DARVTQTPRHKVTEMGQEVTMRCQPILGHNTVFWYRQTMMQGLELLAYFRNRAPLDDSGMPKDRFSAEMPDATLATLKIQPSEPRDSAVYFCASGYQQRNTEAFFGQGTRLTVV.

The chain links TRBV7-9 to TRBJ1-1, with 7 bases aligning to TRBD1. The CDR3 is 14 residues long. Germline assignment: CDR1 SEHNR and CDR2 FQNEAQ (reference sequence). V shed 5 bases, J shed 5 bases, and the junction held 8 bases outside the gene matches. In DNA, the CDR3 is TGTGCCAGCAGCCGTGGGCAGGGGGTAACTGAAGCTTTCTTT. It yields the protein CASSRGQGVTEAFF.

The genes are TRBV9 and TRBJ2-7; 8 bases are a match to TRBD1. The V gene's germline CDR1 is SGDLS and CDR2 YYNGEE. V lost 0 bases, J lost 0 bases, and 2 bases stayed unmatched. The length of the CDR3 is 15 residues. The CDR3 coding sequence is TGTGCCAGCAGCGTAGACGACAGGGGCTCCTACGAGCAGTACTTC. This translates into CASSVDDRGSYEQYF.

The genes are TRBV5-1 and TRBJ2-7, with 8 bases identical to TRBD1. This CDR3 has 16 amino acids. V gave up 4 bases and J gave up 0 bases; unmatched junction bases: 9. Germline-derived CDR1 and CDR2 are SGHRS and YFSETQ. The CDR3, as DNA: TGCGCCAGCAGCACGACCCCGGGACAGGACTCCTACGAGCAGTACTTC. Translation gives CASSTTPGQDSYEQYF.

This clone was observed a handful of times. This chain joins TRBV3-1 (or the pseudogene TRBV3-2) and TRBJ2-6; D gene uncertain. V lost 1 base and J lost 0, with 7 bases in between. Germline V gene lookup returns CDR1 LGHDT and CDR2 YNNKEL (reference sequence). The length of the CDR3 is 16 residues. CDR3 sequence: CASSQGSPSGANVLTF. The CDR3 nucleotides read TGTGCCAGCAGCCAAGGTTCTCCCTCTGGGGCCAACGTCCTGACTTTC.

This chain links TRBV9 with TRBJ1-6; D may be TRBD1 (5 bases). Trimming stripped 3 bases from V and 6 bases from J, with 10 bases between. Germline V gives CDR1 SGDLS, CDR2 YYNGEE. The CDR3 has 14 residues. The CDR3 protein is CASSARGTNSPLHF. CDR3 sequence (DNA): TGTGCCAGCAGCGCCCGGGGGACTAATTCACCCCTCCACTTT.

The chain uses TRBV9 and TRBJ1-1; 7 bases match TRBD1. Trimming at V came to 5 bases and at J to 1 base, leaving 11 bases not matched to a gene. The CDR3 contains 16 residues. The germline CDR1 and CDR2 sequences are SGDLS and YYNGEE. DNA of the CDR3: TGTGCCAGCAGTTATACCGAGGGGGCGGGGAACACTGAAGCTTTCTTT. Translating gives CASSYTEGAGNTEAFF.

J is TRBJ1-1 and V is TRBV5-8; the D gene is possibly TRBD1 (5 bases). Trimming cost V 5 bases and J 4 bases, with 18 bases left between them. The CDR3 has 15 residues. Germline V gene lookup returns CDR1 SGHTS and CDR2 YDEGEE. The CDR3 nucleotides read TGTGCCAGCAGACGGCAGGGTAGTTGGAGCACTGAAGCTTTCTTT. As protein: CASRRQGSWSTEAFF.

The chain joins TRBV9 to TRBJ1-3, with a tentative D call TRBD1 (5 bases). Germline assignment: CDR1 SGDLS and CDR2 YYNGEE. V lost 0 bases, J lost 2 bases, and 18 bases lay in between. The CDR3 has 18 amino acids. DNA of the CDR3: TGTGCCAGCAGCGTAGACCCGGGGGTAAGGGCCGCTGGAAACACCATATATTTT. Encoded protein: CASSVDPGVRAAGNTIYF.

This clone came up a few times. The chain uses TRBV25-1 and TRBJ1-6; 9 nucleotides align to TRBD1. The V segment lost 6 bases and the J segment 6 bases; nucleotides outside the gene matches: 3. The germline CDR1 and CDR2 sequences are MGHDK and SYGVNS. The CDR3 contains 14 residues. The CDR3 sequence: CASSSGQGNSPLHF. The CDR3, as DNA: TGTGCCAGCAGCTCGGGACAGGGTAATTCACCCCTCCACTTT.

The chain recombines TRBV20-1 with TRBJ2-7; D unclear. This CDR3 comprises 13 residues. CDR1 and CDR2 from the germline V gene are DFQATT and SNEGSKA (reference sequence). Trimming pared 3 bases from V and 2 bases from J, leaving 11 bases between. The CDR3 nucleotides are TGCAGTGCTAGTCGAGGTAGCACCTACGAGCAGTACTTC. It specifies CSASRGSTYEQYF.

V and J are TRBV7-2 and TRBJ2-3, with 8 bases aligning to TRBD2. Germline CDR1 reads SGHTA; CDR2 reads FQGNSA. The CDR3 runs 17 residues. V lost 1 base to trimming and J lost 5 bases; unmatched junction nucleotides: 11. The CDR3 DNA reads TGTGCCAGCAGCTTAGATTACAGCGGGGGACTGATAGATACGCAGTATTTT. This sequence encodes CASSLDYSGGLIDTQYF.

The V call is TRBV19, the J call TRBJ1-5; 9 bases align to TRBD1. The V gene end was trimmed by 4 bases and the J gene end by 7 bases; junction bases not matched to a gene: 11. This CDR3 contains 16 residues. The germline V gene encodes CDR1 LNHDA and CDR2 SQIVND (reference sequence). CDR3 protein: CASSRGQGKIVQPQHF. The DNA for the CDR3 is TGTGCCAGTAGTAGAGGACAGGGGAAGATTGTCCAGCCCCAGCATTTT.

The CDR3: CASSSYWGQGKVIYEQYF. Written as DNA, the CDR3 is TGTGCCAGCAGCTCGTATTGGGGACAGGGGAAAGTTATATACGAGCAGTACTTC. The J gene is TRBJ2-7, the V gene TRBV7-9, with TRBD1 identical over 10 bases. Germline CDR1 and CDR2: SEHNR and FQNEAQ (reference sequence). V dropped 4 bases and J dropped 4; count of bases not matched to a gene: 16. The CDR3 spans 18 residues.

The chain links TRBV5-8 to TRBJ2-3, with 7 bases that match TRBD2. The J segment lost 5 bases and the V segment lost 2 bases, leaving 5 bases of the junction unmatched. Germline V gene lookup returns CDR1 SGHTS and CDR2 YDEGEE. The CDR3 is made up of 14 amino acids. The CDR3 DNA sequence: TGTGCCAGCAGCTTTGCACTAGCGAGAGATACGCAGTATTTT. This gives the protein CASSFALARDTQYF.

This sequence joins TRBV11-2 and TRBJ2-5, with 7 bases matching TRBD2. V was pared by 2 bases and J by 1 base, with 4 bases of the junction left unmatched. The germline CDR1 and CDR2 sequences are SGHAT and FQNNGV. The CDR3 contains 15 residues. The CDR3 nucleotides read TGTGCCAGCAGCTTAAGAAGCGGGGTCCAAGAGACCCAGTACTTC. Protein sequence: CASSLRSGVQETQYF.

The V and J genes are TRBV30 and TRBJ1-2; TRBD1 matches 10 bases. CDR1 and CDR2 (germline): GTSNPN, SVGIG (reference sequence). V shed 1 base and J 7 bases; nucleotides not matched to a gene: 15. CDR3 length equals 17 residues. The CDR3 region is CAWSATGTGAPVGGYTF. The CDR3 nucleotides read TGTGCCTGGAGTGCGACCGGGACAGGGGCGCCTGTGGGTGGCTACACCTTC.